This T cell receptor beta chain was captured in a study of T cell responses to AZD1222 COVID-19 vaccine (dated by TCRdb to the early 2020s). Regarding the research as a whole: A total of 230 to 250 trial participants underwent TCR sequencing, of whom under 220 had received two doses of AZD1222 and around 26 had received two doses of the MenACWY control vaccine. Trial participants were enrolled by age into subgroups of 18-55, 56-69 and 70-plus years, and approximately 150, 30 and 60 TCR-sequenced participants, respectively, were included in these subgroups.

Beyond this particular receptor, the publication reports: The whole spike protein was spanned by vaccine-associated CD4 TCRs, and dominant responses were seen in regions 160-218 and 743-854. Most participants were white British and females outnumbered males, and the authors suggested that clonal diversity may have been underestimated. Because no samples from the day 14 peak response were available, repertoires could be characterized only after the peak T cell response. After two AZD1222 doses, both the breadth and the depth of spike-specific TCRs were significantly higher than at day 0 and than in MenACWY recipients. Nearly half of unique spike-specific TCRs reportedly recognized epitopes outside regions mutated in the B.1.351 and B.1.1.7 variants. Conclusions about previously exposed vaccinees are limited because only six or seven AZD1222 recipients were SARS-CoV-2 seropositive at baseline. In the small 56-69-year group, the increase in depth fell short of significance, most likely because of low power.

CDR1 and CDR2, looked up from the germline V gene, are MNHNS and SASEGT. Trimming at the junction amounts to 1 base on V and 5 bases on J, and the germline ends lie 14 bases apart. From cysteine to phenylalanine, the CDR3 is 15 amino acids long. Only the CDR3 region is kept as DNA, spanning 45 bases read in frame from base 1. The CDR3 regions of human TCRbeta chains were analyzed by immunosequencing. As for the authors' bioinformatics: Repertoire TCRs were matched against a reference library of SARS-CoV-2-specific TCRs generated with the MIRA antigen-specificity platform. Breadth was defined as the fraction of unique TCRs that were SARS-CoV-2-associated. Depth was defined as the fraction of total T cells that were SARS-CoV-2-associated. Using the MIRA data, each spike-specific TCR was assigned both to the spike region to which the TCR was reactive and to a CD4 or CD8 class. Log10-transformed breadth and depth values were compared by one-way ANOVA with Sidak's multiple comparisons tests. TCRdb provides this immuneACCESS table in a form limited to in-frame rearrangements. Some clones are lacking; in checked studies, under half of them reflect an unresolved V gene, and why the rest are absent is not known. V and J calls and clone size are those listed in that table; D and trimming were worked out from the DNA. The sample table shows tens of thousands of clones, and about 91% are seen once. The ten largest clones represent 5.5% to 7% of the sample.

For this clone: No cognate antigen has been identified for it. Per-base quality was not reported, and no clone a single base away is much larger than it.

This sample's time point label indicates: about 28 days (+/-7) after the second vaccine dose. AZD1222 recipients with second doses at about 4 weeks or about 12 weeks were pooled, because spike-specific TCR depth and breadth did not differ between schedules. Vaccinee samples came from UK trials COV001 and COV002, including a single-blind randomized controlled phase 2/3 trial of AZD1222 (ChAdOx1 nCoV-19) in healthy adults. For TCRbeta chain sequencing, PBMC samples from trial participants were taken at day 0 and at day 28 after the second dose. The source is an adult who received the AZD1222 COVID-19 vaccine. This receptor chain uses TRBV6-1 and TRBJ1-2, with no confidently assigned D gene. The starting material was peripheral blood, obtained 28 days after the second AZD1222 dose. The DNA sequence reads TGTGCCAGCAGTGAAGGACCCACAAGAGGGTATGGCTACACCTTC. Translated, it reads CASSEGPTRGYGYTF.